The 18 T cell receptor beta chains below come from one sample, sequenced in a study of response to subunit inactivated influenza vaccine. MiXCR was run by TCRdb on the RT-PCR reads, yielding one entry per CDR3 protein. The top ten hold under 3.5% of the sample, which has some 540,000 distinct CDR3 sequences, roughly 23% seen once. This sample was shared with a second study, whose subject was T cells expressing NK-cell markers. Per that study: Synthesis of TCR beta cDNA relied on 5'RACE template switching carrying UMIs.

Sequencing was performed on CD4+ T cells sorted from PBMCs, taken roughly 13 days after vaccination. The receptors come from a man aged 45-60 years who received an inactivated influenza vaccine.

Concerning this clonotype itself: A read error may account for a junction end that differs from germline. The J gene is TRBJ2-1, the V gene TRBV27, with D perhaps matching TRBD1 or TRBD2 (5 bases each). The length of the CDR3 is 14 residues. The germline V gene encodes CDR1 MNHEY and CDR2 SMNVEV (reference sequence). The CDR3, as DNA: TGTGCCAGCAGTATGATGGGACCCTATAATGAGCAGTTCTTC. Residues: CASSMMGPYNEQFF.

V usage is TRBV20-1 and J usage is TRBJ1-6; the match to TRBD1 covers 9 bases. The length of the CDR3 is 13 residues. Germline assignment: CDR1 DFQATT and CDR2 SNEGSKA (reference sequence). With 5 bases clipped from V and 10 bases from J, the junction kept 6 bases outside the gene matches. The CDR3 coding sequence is TGCAGTGCTGTCGACAGGGGGGGATCACCCCTCCACTTT. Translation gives CSAVDRGGSPLHF.

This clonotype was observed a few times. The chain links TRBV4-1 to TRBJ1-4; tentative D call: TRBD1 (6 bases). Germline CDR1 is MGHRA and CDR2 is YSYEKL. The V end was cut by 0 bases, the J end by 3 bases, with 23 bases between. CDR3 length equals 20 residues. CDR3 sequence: CASSQDIGRGLPLANEKLFF. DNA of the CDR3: TGCGCCAGCAGCCAAGATATCGGCAGGGGCCTACCTTTGGCTAATGAAAAACTGTTTTTT.

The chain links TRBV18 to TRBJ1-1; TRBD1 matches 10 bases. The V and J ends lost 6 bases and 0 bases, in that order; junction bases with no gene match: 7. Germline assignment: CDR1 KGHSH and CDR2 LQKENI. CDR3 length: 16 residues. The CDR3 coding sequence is TGTGCCAGCTCCGAGGGACAGGGGAGGCTGAACACTGAAGCTTTCTTT. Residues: CASSEGQGRLNTEAFF. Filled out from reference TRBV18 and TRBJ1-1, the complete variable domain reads NAGVMQNPRHLVRRRGQEARLRCSPMKGHSHVYWYRQLPEEGLKFMVYLQKENIIDESGMPKERFSAEFPKEGPSILRIQQVVRGDSAAYFCASSEGQGRLNTEAFFGQGTRLTVV.

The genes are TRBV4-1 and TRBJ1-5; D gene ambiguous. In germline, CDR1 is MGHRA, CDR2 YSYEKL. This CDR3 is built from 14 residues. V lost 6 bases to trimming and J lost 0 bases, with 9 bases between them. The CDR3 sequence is CASRPEVSNQPQHF. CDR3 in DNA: TGCGCCAGCAGACCCGAGGTTAGCAATCAGCCCCAGCATTTT.

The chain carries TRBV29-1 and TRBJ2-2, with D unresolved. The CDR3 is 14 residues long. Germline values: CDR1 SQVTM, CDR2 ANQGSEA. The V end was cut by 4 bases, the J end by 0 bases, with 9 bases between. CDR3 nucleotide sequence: TGCAGCGTTGTAAAGGGATCGAACACCGGGGAGCTGTTTTTT. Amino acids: CSVVKGSNTGELFF.

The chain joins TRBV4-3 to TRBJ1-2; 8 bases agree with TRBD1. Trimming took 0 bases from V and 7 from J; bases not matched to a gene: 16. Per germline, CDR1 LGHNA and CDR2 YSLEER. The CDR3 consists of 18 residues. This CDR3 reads CASSQEVPGTGGRSGYTF. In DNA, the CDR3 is TGCGCCAGCAGCCAAGAGGTCCCCGGGACAGGTGGGCGTAGTGGCTACACCTTC.

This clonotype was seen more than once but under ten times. CDR3 sequence (DNA): TGCAGTGCAGCCCCGGGTGGCCTGAACACCGGGGAGCTGTTTTTT. As protein: CSAAPGGLNTGELFF. The V call is TRBV20-1, the J call TRBJ2-2, with D unresolved. Germline values: CDR1 DFQATT, CDR2 SNEGSKA (reference sequence). V lost 6 bases and J 1 base, leaving 15 bases between the germline ends. There are 15 residues in the CDR3.

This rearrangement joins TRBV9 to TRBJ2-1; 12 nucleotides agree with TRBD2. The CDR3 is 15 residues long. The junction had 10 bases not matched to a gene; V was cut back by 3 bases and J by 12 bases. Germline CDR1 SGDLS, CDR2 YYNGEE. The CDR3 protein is CASSAGTSGRFGQFF. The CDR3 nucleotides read TGTGCCAGCAGCGCCGGGACTAGCGGGCGATTTGGGCAGTTCTTC.

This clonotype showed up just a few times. For the CDR3, the DNA is TGTGCCAGCTCATCACAACAGCCCGGGACAGGAGTTTACAATGAGCAGTTCTTC. It is translated as CASSSQQPGTGVYNEQFF. The V gene is TRBV18, the J gene TRBJ2-1; 8 bases align to TRBD1. Trimming cost V 5 bases and J 4 bases; bases outside gene matches: 16. Germline CDR1 reads KGHSH; CDR2 reads LQKENI. The CDR3 loop spans 18 amino acids.

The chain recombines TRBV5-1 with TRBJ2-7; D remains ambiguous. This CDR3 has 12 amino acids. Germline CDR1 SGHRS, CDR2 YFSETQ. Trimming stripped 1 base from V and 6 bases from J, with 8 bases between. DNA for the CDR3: TGCGCCAGCAGCTTGCCCGACCTCGAGCAGTACTTC. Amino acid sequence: CASSLPDLEQYF.

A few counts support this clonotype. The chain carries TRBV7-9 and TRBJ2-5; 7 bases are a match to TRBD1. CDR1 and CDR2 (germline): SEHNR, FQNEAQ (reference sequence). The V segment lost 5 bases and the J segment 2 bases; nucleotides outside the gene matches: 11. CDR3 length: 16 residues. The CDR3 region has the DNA TGTGCCAGCAGCCCGAACAGGGGTCCGAGACAAGAGACCCAGTACTTC. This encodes CASSPNRGPRQETQYF.

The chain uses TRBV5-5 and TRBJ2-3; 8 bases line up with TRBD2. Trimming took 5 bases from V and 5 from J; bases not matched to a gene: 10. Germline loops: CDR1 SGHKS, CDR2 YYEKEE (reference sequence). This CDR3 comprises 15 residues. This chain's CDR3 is CASSFLGLAKDTQYF. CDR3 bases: TGTGCCAGCAGTTTTCTCGGACTAGCAAAAGATACGCAGTATTTT.

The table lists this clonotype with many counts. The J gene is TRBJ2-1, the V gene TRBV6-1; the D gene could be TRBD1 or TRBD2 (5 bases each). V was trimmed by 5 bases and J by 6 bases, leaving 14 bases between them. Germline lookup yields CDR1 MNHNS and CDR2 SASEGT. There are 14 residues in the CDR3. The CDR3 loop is CASSPRDGANEQFF. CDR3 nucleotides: TGTGCCAGCAGTCCCCGGGACGGCGCCAATGAGCAGTTCTTC.

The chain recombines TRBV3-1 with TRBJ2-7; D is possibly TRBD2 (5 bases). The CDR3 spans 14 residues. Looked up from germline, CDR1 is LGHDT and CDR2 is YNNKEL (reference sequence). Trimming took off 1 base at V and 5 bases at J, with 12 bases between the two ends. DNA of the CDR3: TGTGCCAGCAGCCAAGGGGAGATAAGAAACGAGCAGTACTTC. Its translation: CASSQGEIRNEQYF.

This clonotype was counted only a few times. This chain's CDR3 is CASSYQTGTDTEAFF. The CDR3 DNA is TGTGCCAGCAGCTACCAAACCGGGACGGACACTGAAGCTTTCTTT. V and J are TRBV7-2 and TRBJ1-1; a weak D match, TRBD1 (5 bases). V was pared by 4 bases and J by 3 bases, with 15 bases between. CDR3 length equals 15 residues. CDR1 is SGHTA and CDR2 is FQGNSA in the germline V gene.

The CDR3 coding sequence is TGCAGTGCTAGAGATATTGGACAGGGGTCTTATGCCTACGAGCAGTACTTC. Its translation: CSARDIGQGSYAYEQYF. V and J are TRBV20-1 and TRBJ2-7, with 9 bases lining up with TRBD1. This CDR3 has 17 amino acids. V lost 0 bases, J lost 2 bases, and 11 bases stayed unmatched. The germline gives CDR1 DFQATT, CDR2 SNEGSKA (reference sequence).

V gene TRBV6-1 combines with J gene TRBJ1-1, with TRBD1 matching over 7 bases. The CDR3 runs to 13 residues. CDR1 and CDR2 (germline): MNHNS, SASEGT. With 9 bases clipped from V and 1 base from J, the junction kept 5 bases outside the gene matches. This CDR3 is CASKTGTNTEAFF. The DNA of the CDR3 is TGTGCCAGTAAGACAGGGACGAACACTGAAGCTTTCTTT.